This entry lists 21 T cell receptor beta chains sequenced from one sample in a study of blood T cell repertoires in COVID-19. Clones were sequenced by immunoSEQ multiplex PCR, and TCRdb holds only the in-frame ones, with some missing. The table includes approximately 70,000 clones, about 80% detected once. Sequenced sample: peripheral blood. The receptors stem from a woman between 70 and 85 years old with acute or convalescent COVID-19.

This clone was detected only a few times. CDR3 sequence reads: CASSSRVTEAFF. As DNA, the CDR3 is TGTGCCAGCAGCTCACGGGTCACTGAAGCTTTCTTT. The V and J genes are TRBV11-2 and TRBJ1-1; no reliable D call. V shed 4 bases and J shed 4 bases, with 7 bases lying between them. The CDR3 is 12 residues long. The germline CDR1 and CDR2 sequences are SGHAT and FQNNGV.

The rearrangement links TRBV19 to TRBJ2-7; 9 positions match TRBD2. The CDR3 consists of 13 residues. The V gene end was trimmed by 2 bases and the J gene end by 7 bases; junction bases not matched to a gene: 3. Germline values: CDR1 LNHDA, CDR2 SQIVND (reference sequence). The CDR3 DNA follows: TGTGCCAGTAGTATAAGTCTAGCGGGGGAGCAGTACTTC. Translation: CASSISLAGEQYF.

The rearrangement joins TRBV11-2 to TRBJ2-2; 11 nucleotides align to TRBD1. This CDR3 region has 16 residues. With 5 bases clipped from V and 6 bases from J, the junction kept 8 bases outside the gene matches. Germline V CDR1 and CDR2: SGHAT, FQNNGV. The chain's CDR3 is CASSRGQGALSGELFF. The CDR3 nucleotides read TGTGCCAGCAGCCGAGGACAGGGGGCTTTGTCCGGGGAGCTGTTTTTT.

This clone came up a few times. The chain recombines TRBV9 with TRBJ2-1; unclear D gene. The CDR3 sequence is 16 residues long. V lost 0 bases, J lost 0 bases, and 10 bases lay in between. The V gene's germline CDR1 is SGDLS and CDR2 YYNGEE. CDR3 nucleotides: TGTGCCAGCAGCGTAGGGAGCGACCCCTCCTACAATGAGCAGTTCTTC. Translation: CASSVGSDPSYNEQFF.

The chain has TRBV9 and TRBJ2-5; 8 bases match TRBD2. The V gene end was trimmed by 4 bases and the J gene end by 1 base; junction bases not matched to a gene: 6. The germline V gene has CDR1 SGDLS and CDR2 YYNGEE. The CDR3 contains 15 residues. CDR3 sequence reads: CASSPTGGVQETQYF. The DNA for the CDR3 is TGTGCCAGCAGCCCAACGGGAGGGGTCCAAGAGACCCAGTACTTC.

The CDR3, as DNA: TGTGCCAGCAGCTTCGAGTATTATGGCTACACCTTC. This sequence encodes CASSFEYYGYTF. V usage is TRBV11-2 and J usage is TRBJ1-2; D gene uncertain. Trimming stripped 3 bases from V and 5 bases from J, with 7 bases between. CDR1 SGHAT and CDR2 FQNNGV come from the germline V gene. The CDR3 loop spans 12 amino acids.

The V gene is TRBV5-3, the J gene TRBJ2-5; TRBD2 matches 14 bases. TRBV5-3 is sorted into the ORF group, with uncertain function. The trim removed 2 bases at V and 4 bases at J, leaving 16 bases unmatched. This CDR3 has 20 residues. CDR3 coding DNA: TGTGCCAGAAGCTTCCCAAAAACGGGACTAGCGGGGGATTGGGGAGAGACCCAGTACTTC. Its translation: CARSFPKTGLAGDWGETQYF.

V and J are TRBV7-3 and TRBJ2-1, with a tentative D call TRBD2 (6 bases). The CDR3 is 14 residues long. Deletions cut 0 bases from V and 9 bases from J, with 12 bases between. Germline assignment: CDR1 SGHTA and CDR2 FQGTGA. CDR3 region: CASSLTRDSGEQFF. CDR3 DNA: TGTGCCAGCAGCTTAACTCGGGACTCAGGTGAGCAGTTCTTC.

This chain connects TRBV28 to TRBJ2-2; D gene ambiguous. The CDR3 runs to 15 residues. CDR1 is MDHEN and CDR2 is SYDVKM in the germline V gene. Trimming took off 2 bases at V and 1 base at J, with 8 bases between the two ends. CDR3 in amino acids: CASSLVSGNTGELFF. DNA of the CDR3: TGTGCCAGCAGTTTAGTGTCGGGGAACACCGGGGAGCTGTTTTTT.

The rearrangement joins TRBV11-2 to TRBJ1-1; TRBD1 agrees at 7 bases. Germline CDR1 is SGHAT and CDR2 is FQNNGV. Trimming took 5 bases from V and 4 from J; bases not matched to a gene: 7. The CDR3 contains 14 residues. In DNA form, the CDR3 reads TGTGCCAGCAGCCCCACCGGGGACAGCACTGAAGCTTTCTTT. It yields the protein CASSPTGDSTEAFF.

The chain recombines TRBV18 with TRBJ2-7, with 10 bases fitting TRBD1. Trimming removed 4 bases from V and 2 bases from J; junction bases left unmatched: 8. This CDR3 contains 16 residues. Germline V gene lookup returns CDR1 KGHSH and CDR2 LQKENI. The DNA for the CDR3 is TGTGCCAGCTCACGACCTGACAGGGGGCACCCCTACGAGCAGTACTTC. It is translated as CASSRPDRGHPYEQYF. The full variable domain, in which reference TRBV18 and TRBJ2-7 provide the parts outside the CDR3, is NAGVMQNPRHLVRRRGQEARLRCSPMKGHSHVYWYRQLPEEGLKFMVYLQKENIIDESGMPKERFSAEFPKEGPSILRIQQVVRGDSAAYFCASSRPDRGHPYEQYFGPGTRLTVT.

This clone showed up just a few times. At the DNA level, this CDR3 is encoded by other sequences in the same sample as well. The chain joins TRBV7-9 to TRBJ1-1, with a tentative D call TRBD1 (5 bases). V lost 1 base to trimming and J lost 3 bases, with 9 bases between them. Looked up from germline, CDR1 is SEHNR and CDR2 is FQNEAQ (reference sequence). This CDR3 is built from 14 residues. The DNA for the CDR3 is TGTGCCAGCAGCTTAGGGCAGGGCGACACTGAAGCTTTCTTT. Translation: CASSLGQGDTEAFF.

This clone appeared a single time. The genes are TRBV6-5 and TRBJ1-5; maybe TRBD1 (6 bases). V was clipped by 4 bases and J by 4 bases, with 11 bases between them. This CDR3 spans 14 amino acids. Germline V gene lookup returns CDR1 MNHEY and CDR2 SVGAGI. CDR3 DNA sequence: TGTGCCAGCAGTTCACAGGGCTTAAATCAGCCCCAGCATTTT. It yields the protein CASSSQGLNQPQHF.

This rearrangement joins TRBV7-9 to TRBJ2-7; TRBD2 matches at 9 bases. The CDR3 covers 17 residues. CDR1 and CDR2 (germline): SEHNR, FQNEAQ (reference sequence). Unmatched junction bases numbered 10, after V lost 2 bases and J lost 2 bases. CDR3 coding DNA: TGTGCCAGCAGCTTACGGGCTAGCGGGACTCAACCCTACGAGCAGTACTTC. It translates to CASSLRASGTQPYEQYF.

The chain joins TRBV5-6 to TRBJ1-3; D gene unclear. Trimming pared 0 bases from V and 9 bases from J, leaving 4 bases between. CDR1 SGHDT and CDR2 YYEEEE come from the germline V gene. The CDR3 is 11 residues long. The CDR3 is CASSLDSTIYF. For the CDR3, the DNA is TGTGCCAGCAGCTTGGACAGCACCATATATTTT.

This clone showed up just once. The J gene is TRBJ2-3, the V gene TRBV6-4; possibly TRBD1 for D (5 bases). The ends were cut back, 0 bases at V and 8 bases at J, with 9 bases in the middle. The CDR3 runs 13 residues. Germline loops: CDR1 MRHNA, CDR2 SNTAGT. CDR3 sequence reads: CASSDSSRATQYF. The CDR3 DNA reads TGTGCCAGCAGTGACTCGAGCAGGGCTACGCAGTATTTT.

V usage is TRBV5-1 and J usage is TRBJ1-2; D is undetermined. Germline CDR1 is SGHRS and CDR2 is YFSETQ. The V end was cut by 0 bases, the J end by 4 bases, with 13 bases between. The CDR3 sequence is 15 residues long. Here the CDR3 reads CASSLGDTLAYGYTF. CDR3 in DNA: TGCGCCAGCAGCTTGGGCGACACCCTTGCCTATGGCTACACCTTC.

The chain carries TRBV7-3 and TRBJ2-1, with 10 bases that match TRBD1. V dropped 5 bases and J dropped 4; count of bases not matched to a gene: 8. CDR1 is SGHTA, CDR2 FQGTGA, per germline. The CDR3 is made up of 16 amino acids. CDR3 sequence reads: CASSPEGTGVYNEQFF. The CDR3 DNA reads as TGTGCCAGCAGCCCTGAGGGGACAGGGGTTTACAATGAGCAGTTCTTC.

J is TRBJ2-1 and V is TRBV7-9; TRBD1 matches at 10 bases. Trimming removed 4 bases from V and 5 bases from J; junction bases left unmatched: 17. The CDR3 contains 19 residues. CDR1 and CDR2 (germline): SEHNR, FQNEAQ (reference sequence). The CDR3 DNA reads as TGTGCCAGCAGCTATTCCGGGACAGGGGAGAGAGTGGCCAACAATGAGCAGTTCTTC. This translates into CASSYSGTGERVANNEQFF. Full variable domain (rest looked up from reference TRBV7-9 and TRBJ2-1): DTGVSQNPRHKITKRGQNVTFRCDPISEHNRLYWYRQTLGQGPEFLTYFQNEAQLEKSRLLSDRFSAERPKGSFSTLEIQRTEQGDSAMYLCASSYSGTGERVANNEQFFGPGTRLTVL.

The chain recombines TRBV5-6 with TRBJ2-7, with a possible D match to TRBD1 (5 bases). V lost 2 bases and J lost 2, with 8 bases in between. The length of the CDR3 is 13 residues. Germline CDR1 reads SGHDT; CDR2 reads YYEEEE. The chain's CDR3 is CASSFTGAYEQYF. As DNA, the CDR3 is TGTGCCAGCAGCTTCACAGGAGCCTACGAGCAGTACTTC.

The chain combines TRBV14 with TRBJ2-7; a possible D gene is TRBD2 (6 bases). Trimming cost V 0 bases and J 5 bases, with 17 bases left between them. Germline values: CDR1 SGHDN, CDR2 FVKESK. There are 16 residues in the CDR3. CDR3 sequence: CASSQDSGGMANEQYF. CDR3 DNA sequence: TGTGCCAGCAGCCAAGATTCAGGAGGGATGGCCAACGAGCAGTACTTC. Looking up the rest from reference TRBV14 and TRBJ2-7 gives the full variable domain: EAGVTQFPSHSVIEKGQTVTLRCDPISGHDNLYWYRRVMGKEIKFLLHFVKESKQDESGMPNNRFLAERTGGTYSTLKVQPAELEDSGVYFCASSQDSGGMANEQYFGPGTRLTVT.